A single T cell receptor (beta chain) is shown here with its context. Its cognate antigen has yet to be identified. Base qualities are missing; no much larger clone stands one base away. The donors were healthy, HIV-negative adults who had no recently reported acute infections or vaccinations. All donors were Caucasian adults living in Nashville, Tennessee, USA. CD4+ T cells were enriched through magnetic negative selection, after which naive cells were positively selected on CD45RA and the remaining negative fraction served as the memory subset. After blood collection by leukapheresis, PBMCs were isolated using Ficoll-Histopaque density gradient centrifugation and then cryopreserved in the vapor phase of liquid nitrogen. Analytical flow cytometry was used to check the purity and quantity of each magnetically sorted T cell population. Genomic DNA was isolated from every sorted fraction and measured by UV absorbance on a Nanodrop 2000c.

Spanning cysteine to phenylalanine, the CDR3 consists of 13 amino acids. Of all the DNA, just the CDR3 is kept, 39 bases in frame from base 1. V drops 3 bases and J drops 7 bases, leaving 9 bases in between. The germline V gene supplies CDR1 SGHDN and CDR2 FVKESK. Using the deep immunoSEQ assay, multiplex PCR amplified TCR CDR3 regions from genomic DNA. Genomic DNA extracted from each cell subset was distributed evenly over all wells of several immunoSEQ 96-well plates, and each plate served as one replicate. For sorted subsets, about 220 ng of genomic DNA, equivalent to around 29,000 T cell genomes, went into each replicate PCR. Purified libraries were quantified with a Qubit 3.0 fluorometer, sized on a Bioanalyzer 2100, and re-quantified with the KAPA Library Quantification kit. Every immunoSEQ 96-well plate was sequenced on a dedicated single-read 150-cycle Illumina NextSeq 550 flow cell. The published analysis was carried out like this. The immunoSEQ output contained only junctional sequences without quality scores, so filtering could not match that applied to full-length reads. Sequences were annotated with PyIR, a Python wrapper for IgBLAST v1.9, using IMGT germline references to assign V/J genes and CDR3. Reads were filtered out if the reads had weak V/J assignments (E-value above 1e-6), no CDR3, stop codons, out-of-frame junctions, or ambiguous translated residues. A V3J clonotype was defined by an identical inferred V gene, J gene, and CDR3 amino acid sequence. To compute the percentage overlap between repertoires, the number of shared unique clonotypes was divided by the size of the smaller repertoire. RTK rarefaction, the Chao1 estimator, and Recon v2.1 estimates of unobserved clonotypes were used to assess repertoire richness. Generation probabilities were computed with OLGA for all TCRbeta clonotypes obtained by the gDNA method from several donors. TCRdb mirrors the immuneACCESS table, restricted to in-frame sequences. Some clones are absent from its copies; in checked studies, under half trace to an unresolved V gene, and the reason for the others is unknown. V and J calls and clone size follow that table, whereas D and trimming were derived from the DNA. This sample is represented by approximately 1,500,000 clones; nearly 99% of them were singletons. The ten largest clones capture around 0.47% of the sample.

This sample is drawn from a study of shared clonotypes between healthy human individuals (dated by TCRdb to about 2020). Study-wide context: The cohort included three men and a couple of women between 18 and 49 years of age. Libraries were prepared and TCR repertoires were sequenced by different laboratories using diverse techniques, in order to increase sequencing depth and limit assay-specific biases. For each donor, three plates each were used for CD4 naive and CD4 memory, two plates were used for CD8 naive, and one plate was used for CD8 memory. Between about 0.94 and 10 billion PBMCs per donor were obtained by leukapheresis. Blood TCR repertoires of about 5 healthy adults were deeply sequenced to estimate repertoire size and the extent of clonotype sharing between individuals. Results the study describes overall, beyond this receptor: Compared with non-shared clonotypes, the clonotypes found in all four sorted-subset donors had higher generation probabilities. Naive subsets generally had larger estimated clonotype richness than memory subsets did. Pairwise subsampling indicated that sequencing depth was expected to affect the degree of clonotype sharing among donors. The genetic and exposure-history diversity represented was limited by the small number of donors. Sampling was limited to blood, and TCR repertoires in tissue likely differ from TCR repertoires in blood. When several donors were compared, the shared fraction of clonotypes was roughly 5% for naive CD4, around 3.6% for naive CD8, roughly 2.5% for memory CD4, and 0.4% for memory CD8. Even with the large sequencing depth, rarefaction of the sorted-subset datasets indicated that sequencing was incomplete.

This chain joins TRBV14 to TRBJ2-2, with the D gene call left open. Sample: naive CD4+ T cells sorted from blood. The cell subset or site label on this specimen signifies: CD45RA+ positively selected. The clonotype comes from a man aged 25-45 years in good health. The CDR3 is CASSQALGGELFF. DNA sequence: TGTGCCAGCAGCCAGGCTCTGGGCGGGGAGCTGTTTTTT.